These T cell receptor beta chains were read from a single sample in a study of cytomegalovirus exposure and HLA in healthy donors. Only in-frame clones appear in the TCRdb table, and some are missing; sequencing was by immunoSEQ multiplex PCR. The sample lists around 150,000 clones; about three quarters were seen once. Material: PBMCs. These receptors were obtained from a man over 45 in good health and CMV-seropositive. CDR3s include the opening cysteine and the closing phenylalanine or tryptophan. Each record gives: CDR3 DNA, CDR3 protein, J gene, clone size, D gene, V gene. The D gene is left open where the match is weak. Not all rows give a size; the values are once, few, many and, for expanded clones, a class.

CDR3 DNA: TGTGCCAGCAGTTGGGTAGGAGCGGGGGGGCCCCGGGAGACCCAGTACTTC; CDR3 protein: CASSWVGAGGPRETQYF; J gene: TRBJ2-5; clone size: -; D gene: TRBD2; V gene: TRBV5-4
CDR3 DNA: TGTGCCAGCAGTTTATGGCCCCTGCGGGGGGCCCAAGAGACCCAGTACTTC; CDR3 protein: CASSLWPLRGAQETQYF; J gene: TRBJ2-5; clone size: few; D gene: TRBD2; V gene: TRBV28
CDR3 DNA: TGTGCCAGCAGCCAAGGAGACTCGATTAGGGGGCCGACCTACACCTTC; CDR3 protein: CASSQGDSIRGPTYTF; J gene: TRBJ1-2; clone size: once; D gene: TRBD1; V gene: TRBV14
CDR3 DNA: TGTGCCAGCAGCCCCGGACAGGGATACTATAGCAATCAGCCCCAGCATTTT; CDR3 protein: CASSPGQGYYSNQPQHF; J gene: TRBJ1-5; clone size: -; D gene: TRBD1; V gene: TRBV7-2
CDR3 DNA: TGTGCCAGCAGCCAAGCCGGGACAGTCATCTCACCCCTCCACTTT; CDR3 protein: CASSQAGTVISPLHF; J gene: TRBJ1-6; clone size: -; D gene: TRBD1; V gene: TRBV7-9
CDR3 DNA: TGTGCCAGCAGTTACTCCCCCAGGGGCTATGGCTACACCTTC; CDR3 protein: CASSYSPRGYGYTF; J gene: TRBJ1-2; clone size: -; D gene: -; V gene: TRBV6-5
CDR3 DNA: TGTGCCAGCAGTTACTCGAACAGGAAGAACACTGAAGCTTTCTTT; CDR3 protein: CASSYSNRKNTEAFF; J gene: TRBJ1-1; clone size: -; D gene: -; V gene: TRBV6-6
CDR3 DNA: TGTGCCAGCAGCTCCTCAGGCTCTGGAAACACCATATATTTT; CDR3 protein: CASSSSGSGNTIYF; J gene: TRBJ1-3; clone size: few; D gene: -; V gene: TRBV7-8
CDR3 DNA: TGTGCCAGTAGTGAACCTTGGACAGGGAGGAACTATGGCTACACCTTC; CDR3 protein: CASSEPWTGRNYGYTF; J gene: TRBJ1-2; clone size: -; D gene: TRBD1; V gene: TRBV19
CDR3 DNA: TGTGCCAGCAGCTTGGGACAGGGTTTGGACACTGAAGCTTTCTTT; CDR3 protein: CASSLGQGLDTEAFF; J gene: TRBJ1-1; clone size: few; D gene: TRBD1; V gene: TRBV5-4
CDR3 DNA: TGTGCCAGCAGCTCAGACAGGGCCGGGGAGCTGTTTTTT; CDR3 protein: CASSSDRAGELFF; J gene: TRBJ2-2; clone size: -; D gene: TRBD1; V gene: TRBV7-7
CDR3 DNA: TGTGCCAGCAGCTCGGGTCTGATAGCCAAAAACATTCAGTACTTC; CDR3 protein: CASSSGLIAKNIQYF; J gene: TRBJ2-4; clone size: few; D gene: -; V gene: TRBV13
CDR3 DNA: TGCGCCAGCAACCCCATGGGCCTGACAGGGAACACTGAAGCTTTCTTT; CDR3 protein: CASNPMGLTGNTEAFF; J gene: TRBJ1-1; clone size: -; D gene: -; V gene: TRBV5-1
CDR3 DNA: TGTGCCAGCAGTCCGGGGGGGGTCGGGGGTAATCAGCCCCAGCATTTT; CDR3 protein: CASSPGGVGGNQPQHF; J gene: TRBJ1-5; clone size: -; D gene: -; V gene: TRBV7-9
CDR3 DNA: TGTGCCAGTAGTACCCACAGGGGCGGGTCAGCTTTCTTT; CDR3 protein: CASSTHRGGSAFF; J gene: TRBJ1-1; clone size: -; D gene: TRBD1; V gene: TRBV19
CDR3 DNA: TGTGCAAGTCGCTTTAGGGGACAGGGAAACTCTGGGGCCAACGTCCTGACTTTC; CDR3 protein: CASRFRGQGNSGANVLTF; J gene: TRBJ2-6; clone size: -; D gene: -; V gene: TRBV12-2
CDR3 DNA: TGTGCCAGCAGTTACTCGAGTCCAAGGGGTTCACCCCTCCACTTT; CDR3 protein: CASSYSSPRGSPLHF; J gene: TRBJ1-6; clone size: -; D gene: -; V gene: TRBV6-5
CDR3 DNA: TGCGCCAGCAGCTTGGATGGGAGGCGTAGCTACTTCTACACTGAAGCTTTCTTT; CDR3 protein: CASSLDGRRSYFYTEAFF; J gene: TRBJ1-1; clone size: -; D gene: -; V gene: TRBV5-1
CDR3 DNA: TGCGCCAGCAGTGAAGGTCCCCCGCAGGGTGGGTACGAGCAGTACTTC; CDR3 protein: CASSEGPPQGGYEQYF; J gene: TRBJ2-7; clone size: -; D gene: -; V gene: TRBV10-2
CDR3 DNA: TGTGCCAGCAGCTTGGGGCGGGCCGGCGGTTCACCCCTCCACTTT; CDR3 protein: CASSLGRAGGSPLHF; J gene: TRBJ1-6; clone size: -; D gene: -; V gene: TRBV5-7
CDR3 DNA: TGTGCCAGCAGCGCGGGGACAGGGGATACGCAGTATTTT; CDR3 protein: CASSAGTGDTQYF; J gene: TRBJ2-3; clone size: once; D gene: TRBD1; V gene: TRBV9
CDR3 DNA: TGTGCCAGCACGACGCAGGGGGCGCGGGGCTACACCTTC; CDR3 protein: CASTTQGARGYTF; J gene: TRBJ1-2; clone size: -; D gene: TRBD1; V gene: TRBV5-4
CDR3 DNA: TGTGCCAGCACCCCATCGACAGGGGTTACTGAAGCTTTCTTT; CDR3 protein: CASTPSTGVTEAFF; J gene: TRBJ1-1; clone size: -; D gene: TRBD1; V gene: TRBV6-5
CDR3 DNA: TGTGCCAGCAGCTCCAGGTCTCGGGAGACCCAGTACTTC; CDR3 protein: CASSSRSRETQYF; J gene: TRBJ2-5; clone size: few; D gene: -; V gene: TRBV6-5
CDR3 DNA: TGTGCCAGCAGCTTAGGGGCATCGGCCGACCAAGAGACCCAGTACTTC; CDR3 protein: CASSLGASADQETQYF; J gene: TRBJ2-5; clone size: -; D gene: -; V gene: TRBV7-9
CDR3 DNA: TGCGCCAGCAGCTTGGGAGGGACAGGGAGTCACGAGCAGTACTTC; CDR3 protein: CASSLGGTGSHEQYF; J gene: TRBJ2-7; clone size: -; D gene: TRBD1; V gene: TRBV5-1
CDR3 DNA: TGCGCCAGCAGCTTGCTTGGGGGGGGCCCCACAGATACGCAGTATTTT; CDR3 protein: CASSLLGGGPTDTQYF; J gene: TRBJ2-3; clone size: -; D gene: -; V gene: TRBV5-1
CDR3 DNA: TGTGCCAGCAACGGACATTTCACTGAAGCTTTCTTT; CDR3 protein: CASNGHFTEAFF; J gene: TRBJ1-1; clone size: -; D gene: -; V gene: TRBV28
CDR3 DNA: TGCGCCAGCAGCCAAGATGCAGGGAACTATGGCTACACCTTC; CDR3 protein: CASSQDAGNYGYTF; J gene: TRBJ1-2; clone size: -; D gene: -; V gene: TRBV4-1
CDR3 DNA: TGTGCCAGCAGTTACTCAGGGGCAGGGGGCGAGCAGTACTTC; CDR3 protein: CASSYSGAGGEQYF; J gene: TRBJ2-7; clone size: few; D gene: TRBD1; V gene: TRBV6-6
CDR3 DNA: TGTGCCAGCAGTGAACGGGGGGCAGTGCGAAATTCACCCCTCCACTTT; CDR3 protein: CASSERGAVRNSPLHF; J gene: TRBJ1-6; clone size: -; D gene: -; V gene: TRBV25-1
CDR3 DNA: TGTGCCAGCAGACCTGCGGGGAGCGGTGGAGATACGCAGTATTTT; CDR3 protein: CASRPAGSGGDTQYF; J gene: TRBJ2-3; clone size: once; D gene: -; V gene: TRBV5-4
CDR3 DNA: TGTGCCAGCAGTGACTCGAGACAGGGCCAATTTTATGGCTACACCTTC; CDR3 protein: CASSDSRQGQFYGYTF; J gene: TRBJ1-2; clone size: -; D gene: TRBD1; V gene: TRBV6-4
CDR3 DNA: TGTGCCAACAGTGAGGGGGCAGGGAACCTCTGGAACACTGAAGCTTTCTTT; CDR3 protein: CANSEGAGNLWNTEAFF; J gene: TRBJ1-1; clone size: -; D gene: TRBD1; V gene: TRBV2